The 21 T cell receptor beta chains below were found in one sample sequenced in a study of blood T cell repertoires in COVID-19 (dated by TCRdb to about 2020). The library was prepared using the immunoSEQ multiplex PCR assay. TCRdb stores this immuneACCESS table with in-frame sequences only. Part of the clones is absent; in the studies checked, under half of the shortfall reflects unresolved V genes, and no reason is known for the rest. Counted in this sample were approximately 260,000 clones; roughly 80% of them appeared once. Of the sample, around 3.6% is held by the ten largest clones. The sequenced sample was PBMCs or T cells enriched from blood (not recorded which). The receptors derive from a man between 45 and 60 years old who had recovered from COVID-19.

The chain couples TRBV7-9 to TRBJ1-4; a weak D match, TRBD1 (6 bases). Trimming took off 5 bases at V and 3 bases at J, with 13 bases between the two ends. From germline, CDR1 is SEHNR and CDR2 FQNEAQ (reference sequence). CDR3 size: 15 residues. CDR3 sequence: CASSPPRTANEKLFF. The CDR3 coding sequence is TGTGCCAGCAGCCCACCAAGGACAGCTAATGAAAAACTGTTTTTT.

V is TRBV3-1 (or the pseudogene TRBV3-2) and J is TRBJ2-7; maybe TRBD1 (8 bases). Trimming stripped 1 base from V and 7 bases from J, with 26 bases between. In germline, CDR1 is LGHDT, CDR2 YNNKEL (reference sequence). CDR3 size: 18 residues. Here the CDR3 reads CASSQVGLGGDRLREQYF. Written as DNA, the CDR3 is TGTGCCAGCAGCCAAGTTGGTCTGGGGGGGGACAGGTTGAGGGAGCAGTACTTC.

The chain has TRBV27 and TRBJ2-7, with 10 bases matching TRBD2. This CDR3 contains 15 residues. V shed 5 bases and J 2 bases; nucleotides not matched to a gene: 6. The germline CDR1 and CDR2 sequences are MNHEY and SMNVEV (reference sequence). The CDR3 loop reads CASSPLAGRTYEQYF. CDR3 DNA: TGTGCCAGCAGTCCACTAGCGGGAAGGACCTACGAGCAGTACTTC.

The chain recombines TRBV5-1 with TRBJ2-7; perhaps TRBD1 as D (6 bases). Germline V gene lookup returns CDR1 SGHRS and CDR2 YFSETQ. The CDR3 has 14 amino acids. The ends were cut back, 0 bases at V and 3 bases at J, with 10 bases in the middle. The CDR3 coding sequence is TGCGCCAGCAGCTTGGCCAGAGGGGGCTACGAGCAGTACTTC. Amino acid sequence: CASSLARGGYEQYF. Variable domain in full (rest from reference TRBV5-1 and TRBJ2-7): KAGVTQTPRYLIKTRGQQVTLSCSPISGHRSVSWYQQTPGQGLQFLFEYFSETQRNKGNFPGRFSGRQFSNSRSEMNVSTLELGDSALYLCASSLARGGYEQYFGPGTRLTVT.

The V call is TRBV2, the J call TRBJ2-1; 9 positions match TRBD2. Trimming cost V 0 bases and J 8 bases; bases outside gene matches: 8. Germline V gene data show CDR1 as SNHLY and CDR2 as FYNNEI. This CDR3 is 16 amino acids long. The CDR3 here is CASSEAERGDLDEQFF. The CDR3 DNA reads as TGTGCCAGCAGTGAAGCTGAGCGGGGGGACCTGGATGAGCAGTTCTTC. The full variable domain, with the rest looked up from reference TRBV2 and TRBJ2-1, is EPEVTQTPSHQVTQMGQEVILRCVPISNHLYFYWYRQILGQKVEFLVSFYNNEISEKSEIFDDQFSVERPDGSNFTLKIRSTKLEDSAMYFCASSEAERGDLDEQFFGPGTRLTVL.

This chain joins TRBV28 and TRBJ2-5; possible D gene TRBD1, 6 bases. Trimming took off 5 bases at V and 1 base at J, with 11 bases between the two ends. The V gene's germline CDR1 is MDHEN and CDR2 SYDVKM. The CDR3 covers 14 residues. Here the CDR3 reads CASSRTAPQETQYF. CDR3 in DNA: TGTGCCAGCAGTCGGACAGCCCCCCAAGAGACCCAGTACTTC.

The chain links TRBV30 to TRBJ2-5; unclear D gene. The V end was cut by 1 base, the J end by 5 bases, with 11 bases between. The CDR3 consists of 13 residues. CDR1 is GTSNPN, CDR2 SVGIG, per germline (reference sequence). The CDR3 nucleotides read TGTGCCTGGAGTGGTACGGGTAGGGAGACCCAGTACTTC. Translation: CAWSGTGRETQYF. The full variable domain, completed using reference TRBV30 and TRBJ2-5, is SQTIHQWPATLVQPVGSPLSLECTVEGTSNPNLYWYRQAAGRGLQLLFYSVGIGQISSEVPQNLSASRPQDRQFILSSKKLLLSDSGFYLCAWSGTGRETQYFGPGTRLLVL.

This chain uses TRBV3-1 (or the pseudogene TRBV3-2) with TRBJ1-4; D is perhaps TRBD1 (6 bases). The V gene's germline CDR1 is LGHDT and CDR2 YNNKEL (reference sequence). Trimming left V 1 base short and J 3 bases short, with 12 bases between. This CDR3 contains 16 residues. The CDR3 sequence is CASSQGGRGANEKLFF. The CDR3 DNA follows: TGTGCCAGCAGCCAAGGTGGGAGGGGGGCTAATGAAAAACTGTTTTTT.

The CDR3, as DNA: TGTGCCAGCAGCATGACAGTTGGTAATGAAAAACTGTTTTTT. Translating gives CASSMTVGNEKLFF. V gene TRBV11-2 combines with J gene TRBJ1-4; TRBD1 is a possible D gene (5 bases). CDR1 is SGHAT and CDR2 is FQNNGV in the germline V gene. The CDR3 sequence is 14 residues long. V dropped 5 bases and J dropped 4 bases, with 11 bases sitting between them.

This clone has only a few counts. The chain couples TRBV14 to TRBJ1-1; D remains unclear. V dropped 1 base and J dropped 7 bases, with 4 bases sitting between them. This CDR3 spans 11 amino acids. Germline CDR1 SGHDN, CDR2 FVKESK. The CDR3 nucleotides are TGTGCCAGCAGCCAAGGCGGTGAAGCTTTCTTT. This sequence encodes CASSQGGEAFF.

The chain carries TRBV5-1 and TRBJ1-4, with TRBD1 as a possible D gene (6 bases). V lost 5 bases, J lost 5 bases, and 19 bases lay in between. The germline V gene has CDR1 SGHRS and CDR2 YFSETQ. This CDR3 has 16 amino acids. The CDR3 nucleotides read TGCGCCAGCAGTCCCACTCCCCAGGGGTCAAATGAAAAACTGTTTTTT. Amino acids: CASSPTPQGSNEKLFF.

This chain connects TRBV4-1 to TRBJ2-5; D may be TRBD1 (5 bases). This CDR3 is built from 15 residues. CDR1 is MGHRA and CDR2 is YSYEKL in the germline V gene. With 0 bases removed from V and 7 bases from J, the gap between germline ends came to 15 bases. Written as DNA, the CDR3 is TGCGCCAGCAGCCAAGAAAAAGGGGTCCCGGGGACCCAGTACTTC. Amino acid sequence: CASSQEKGVPGTQYF.

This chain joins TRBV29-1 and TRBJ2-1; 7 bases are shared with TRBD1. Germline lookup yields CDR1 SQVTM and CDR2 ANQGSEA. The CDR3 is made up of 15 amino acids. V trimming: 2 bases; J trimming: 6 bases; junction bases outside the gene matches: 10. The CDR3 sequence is CSVESILTGRNEQFF. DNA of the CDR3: TGCAGCGTTGAATCCATTCTGACAGGGCGCAATGAGCAGTTCTTC.

CDR3 residues: CASSELADNEQFF. CDR3 nucleotides: TGTGCCAGCAGTGAACTAGCGGACAATGAGCAGTTCTTC. J is TRBJ2-1 and V is TRBV2; 7 bases agree with TRBD2. This CDR3 region has 13 residues. Germline V gene lookup returns CDR1 SNHLY and CDR2 FYNNEI. V shed 2 bases, J shed 5 bases, and the junction held 0 bases outside the gene matches.

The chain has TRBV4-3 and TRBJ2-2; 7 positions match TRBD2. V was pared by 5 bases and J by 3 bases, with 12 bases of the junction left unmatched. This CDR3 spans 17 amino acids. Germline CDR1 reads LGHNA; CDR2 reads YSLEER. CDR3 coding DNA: TGCGCCAGCAGCAATCCTTTAGCGGGTGGGGACACCGGGGAGCTGTTTTTT. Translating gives CASSNPLAGGDTGELFF.

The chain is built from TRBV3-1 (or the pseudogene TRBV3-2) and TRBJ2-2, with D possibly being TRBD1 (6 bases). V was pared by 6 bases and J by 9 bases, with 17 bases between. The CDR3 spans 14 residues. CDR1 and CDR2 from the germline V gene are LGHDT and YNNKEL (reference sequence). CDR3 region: CASSYRDKTRELFF. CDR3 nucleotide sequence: TGTGCCAGCAGTTACCGGGACAAAACCAGGGAGCTGTTTTTT.

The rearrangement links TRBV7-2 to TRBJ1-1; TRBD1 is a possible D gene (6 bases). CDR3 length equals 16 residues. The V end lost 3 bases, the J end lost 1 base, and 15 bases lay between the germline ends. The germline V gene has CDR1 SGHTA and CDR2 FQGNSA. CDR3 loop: CASSFMAGVKNTEAFF. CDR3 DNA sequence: TGTGCCAGCAGCTTTATGGCAGGGGTAAAGAACACTGAAGCTTTCTTT.

The CDR3 DNA is TGTGCCAGCAGCGGGACAGGGTACGATGGCTACACCTTC. Its protein product is CASSGTGYDGYTF. This chain links TRBV7-9 with TRBJ1-2; 9 bases match TRBD1. V lost 5 bases and J lost 6; bases outside the gene matches: 4. This CDR3 spans 13 amino acids. Germline CDR1 reads SEHNR; CDR2 reads FQNEAQ (reference sequence).

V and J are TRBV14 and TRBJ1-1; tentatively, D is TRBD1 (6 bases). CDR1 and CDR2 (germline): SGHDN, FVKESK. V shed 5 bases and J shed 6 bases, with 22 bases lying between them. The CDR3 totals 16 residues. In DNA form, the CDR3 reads TGTGCCAGCAGCGCTCCCAGGGGCCCGGGTTGGCCTGAAGCTTTCTTT. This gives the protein CASSAPRGPGWPEAFF.

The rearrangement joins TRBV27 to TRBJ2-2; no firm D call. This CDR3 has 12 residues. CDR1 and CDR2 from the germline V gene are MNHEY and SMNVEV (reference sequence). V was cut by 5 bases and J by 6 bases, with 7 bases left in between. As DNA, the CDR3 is TGTGCCAGCAGTAGACAAGCCGGGGAGCTGTTTTTT. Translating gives CASSRQAGELFF.

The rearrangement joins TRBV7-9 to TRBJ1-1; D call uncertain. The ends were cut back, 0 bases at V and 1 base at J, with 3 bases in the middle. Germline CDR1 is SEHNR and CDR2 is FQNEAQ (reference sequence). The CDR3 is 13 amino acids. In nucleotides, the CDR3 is TGTGCCAGCAGCTTAGCTCAGAACACTGAAGCTTTCTTT. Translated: CASSLAQNTEAFF.